These T cell receptor beta chains were read from a single sample in a study of tumor-infiltrating lymphocytes in primary liver carcinoma. TCRdb redid the calling of the multiplex PCR reads with MiXCR, one entry per CDR3 protein. The sample yields hundreds of thousands of distinct CDR3 sequences, almost 60% seen once. The sample comprised peripheral blood. These receptors were obtained from a woman aged 25 to 39 with primary liver carcinoma and hepatitis B virus infection. CDR3s include the opening cysteine and the closing phenylalanine or tryptophan. The order of the fields is D gene, clone size, J gene, V gene, CDR3 DNA, CDR3 protein. D genes are given only for firm matches. Not every row has a clone size; where given, it reads once, few, many or a size class.

D gene: .; clone size: once; J gene: TRBJ1-4; V gene: TRBV4-1; CDR3 DNA: TGCGCCAGCGGCCGGACAACTTATAATGAAAAACTGTTTTTT; CDR3 protein: CASGRTTYNEKLFF
D gene: .; clone size: .; J gene: TRBJ2-1; V gene: TRBV5-4; CDR3 DNA: TGTACCAGCCGCTCAGTCAATGAGCAGTTCTTC; CDR3 protein: CTSRSVNEQFF
D gene: .; clone size: .; J gene: TRBJ1-2; V gene: TRBV12-3/TRBV12-4; CDR3 DNA: TGTGCCAGCAGCCCCTGGGGGGCGCGGAACTATGGCTACACCTTC; CDR3 protein: CASSPWGARNYGYTF
D gene: .; clone size: .; J gene: TRBJ1-1; V gene: TRBV29-1; CDR3 DNA: TGCAGCGTTGTAGGGCCCGAAGCTTTCTTT; CDR3 protein: CSVVGPEAFF
D gene: TRBD2; clone size: few; J gene: TRBJ2-5; V gene: TRBV12-3/TRBV12-4; CDR3 DNA: TGTGCCAGCAGAGCTGAGTGGACTAGCGGCCAGGTGGAGTACCAAGAGACCCAGTACTTC; CDR3 protein: CASRAEWTSGQVEYQETQYF
D gene: TRBD2; clone size: many; J gene: TRBJ2-3; V gene: TRBV12-3/TRBV12-4; CDR3 DNA: TGTGCCAGCAGAGATTTAGCGGGAGGGCCAAGAGATACGCAGTATTTT; CDR3 protein: CASRDLAGGPRDTQYF
D gene: .; clone size: many; J gene: TRBJ2-1; V gene: TRBV6-2/TRBV6-3; CDR3 DNA: TGTGCCAGCAGCCCCTTCGGCAATGAGCAGTTCTTC; CDR3 protein: CASSPFGNEQFF
D gene: TRBD1; clone size: few; J gene: TRBJ1-6; V gene: TRBV4-1; CDR3 DNA: TGCGCCAGCAGCCAGGAACAGGGGTCACCCCTCCACTTT; CDR3 protein: CASSQEQGSPLHF
D gene: .; clone size: .; J gene: TRBJ2-7; V gene: TRBV11-2; CDR3 DNA: TGTGTCAGCAGCCCCGTCGACGGATCCTACGAGCGGTACTTC; CDR3 protein: CVSSPVDGSYERYF
D gene: .; clone size: .; J gene: TRBJ2-7; V gene: TRBV6-2/TRBV6-3; CDR3 DNA: TGTGCCAGCAGCTCTATCCGGTCCGTCTCCTACGATCAGTACTTC; CDR3 protein: CASSSIRSVSYDQYF
D gene: TRBD2; clone size: few; J gene: TRBJ2-3; V gene: TRBV29-1; CDR3 DNA: TGCAGCGGCGGGACTAGCGGGACCGCAGATACGCAGTATTTT; CDR3 protein: CSGGTSGTADTQYF
D gene: TRBD2; clone size: once; J gene: TRBJ2-3; V gene: TRBV4-2; CDR3 DNA: TGTGACAGCAGCCAATTGACTAGCGGGAGAACAGATACGCAGTATTTT; CDR3 protein: CDSSQLTSGRTDTQYF
D gene: TRBD2; clone size: few; J gene: TRBJ2-7; V gene: TRBV7-8; CDR3 DNA: TGTGCCAGCAGTTCGGAGACTAGCGGGCCGTACGAGCAGTACTTC; CDR3 protein: CASSSETSGPYEQYF
D gene: TRBD1; clone size: .; J gene: TRBJ2-1; V gene: TRBV20-1; CDR3 DNA: TGCAGTGCTAGAGACTGGGACAGGGGTTGGAACAATGAGCAGTTCTTC; CDR3 protein: CSARDWDRGWNNEQFF
D gene: .; clone size: .; J gene: TRBJ2-3; V gene: TRBV13; CDR3 DNA: TGTGCCAGCAGCATCAGACCTAGCACAGATACGCAGTATTTT; CDR3 protein: CASSIRPSTDTQYF
D gene: .; clone size: .; J gene: TRBJ2-5; V gene: TRBV7-9; CDR3 DNA: TGTGCCAGCAGCTTGGTAGGGGACGCAGAGACCCAGTACTTC; CDR3 protein: CASSLVGDAETQYF
D gene: .; clone size: few; J gene: TRBJ1-1; V gene: TRBV7-9; CDR3 DNA: TGTGCCAGCAGCCCCGACAGCAACACTGAAGCTTTCTTT; CDR3 protein: CASSPDSNTEAFF
D gene: .; clone size: .; J gene: TRBJ2-2; V gene: TRBV5-1; CDR3 DNA: TGCGCCAGCAGCCAACAAGGACCGATGTGGGGAACCGGGGAGCTGTTTTTT; CDR3 protein: CASSQQGPMWGTGELFF
D gene: .; clone size: once; J gene: TRBJ2-6; V gene: TRBV5-8; CDR3 DNA: TGTGCCAGCAGCTTCAGACTCTCTGGGGCCAACGTCCTGACTTTC; CDR3 protein: CASSFRLSGANVLTF
D gene: TRBD2; clone size: .; J gene: TRBJ2-1; V gene: TRBV14; CDR3 DNA: TGTGCCAGCAGCGAAAGCGGGGTCCCAGCGCGCCAATCCTCCTACAATGAGCAGTTCTTC; CDR3 protein: CASSESGVPARQSSYNEQFF
D gene: TRBD1; clone size: .; J gene: TRBJ2-1; V gene: TRBV12-3/TRBV12-4; CDR3 DNA: TGTGCCAACAGCCTCGGACAGGTCAATGAGCAGTTCTTC; CDR3 protein: CANSLGQVNEQFF
D gene: TRBD2; clone size: few; J gene: TRBJ2-5; V gene: TRBV5-1; CDR3 DNA: TGCGCCAGCAGCCTCACGGGCGGGAGAGGAGAGACCCAGTACTTC; CDR3 protein: CASSLTGGRGETQYF
D gene: TRBD1; clone size: few; J gene: TRBJ2-1; V gene: TRBV4-1; CDR3 DNA: TGCTCCAGCAGCCATCTGCAAGCAGGGGGCTGGAATGAGCAGTTCTTC; CDR3 protein: CSSSHLQAGGWNEQFF
D gene: TRBD2; clone size: many; J gene: TRBJ2-1; V gene: TRBV29-1; CDR3 DNA: TGCAGCGTTGAAGGGTCGCGGAGCGGGAGGGCCAGCGATGAGCAGTTCTTC; CDR3 protein: CSVEGSRSGRASDEQFF
D gene: .; clone size: .; J gene: TRBJ2-6; V gene: TRBV29-1; CDR3 DNA: TGCAGCGTTGAAGATCCAGGGCCAGAATCTGGGGCCAACGTCCAGACTTTC; CDR3 protein: CSVEDPGPESGANVQTF
D gene: .; clone size: .; J gene: TRBJ1-2; V gene: TRBV12-5; CDR3 DNA: TGTGCTAGTGGTTTGACCTACAACTCGAACGGTGGCTACACCTTC; CDR3 protein: CASGLTYNSNGGYTF
D gene: .; clone size: few; J gene: TRBJ2-7; V gene: TRBV10-2; CDR3 DNA: TGCGCCAGCTCCCCCACAGGAGGGTTGCAGTACTTC; CDR3 protein: CASSPTGGLQYF
D gene: TRBD1; clone size: few; J gene: TRBJ1-2; V gene: TRBV7-9; CDR3 DNA: TGTGCCAGCAGCTTAGACAGGGGAGGCTACACCTTC; CDR3 protein: CASSLDRGGYTF
D gene: .; clone size: few; J gene: TRBJ2-3; V gene: TRBV28; CDR3 DNA: TGTGCCAGCAGTGGCCAGGGTCTCGCGCAGTATTTT; CDR3 protein: CASSGQGLAQYF
D gene: .; clone size: .; J gene: TRBJ2-1; V gene: TRBV19; CDR3 DNA: TGTGCCAGCGGGATTTCCTACAATGAGCAGTTCTTC; CDR3 protein: CASGISYNEQFF
D gene: .; clone size: .; J gene: TRBJ2-7; V gene: TRBV12-5; CDR3 DNA: TGTACTAGTGGTTTGGTAGTCGGAGACGAGCAGTACTTC; CDR3 protein: CTSGLVVGDEQYF
D gene: TRBD1; clone size: few; J gene: TRBJ1-5; V gene: TRBV28; CDR3 DNA: TGTGCCAGCAGAAGACAGGGTCCCTATCCCCAGCATTTT; CDR3 protein: CASRRQGPYPQHF
D gene: .; clone size: .; J gene: TRBJ2-1; V gene: TRBV12-3/TRBV12-4; CDR3 DNA: TGTGCCAACAGTTTTGGGGTGCCCTCAAGGGGCAATGAGCAGTTCTTC; CDR3 protein: CANSFGVPSRGNEQFF
D gene: .; clone size: .; J gene: TRBJ2-1; V gene: TRBV6-1; CDR3 DNA: TGTACAGTACAACCGAACAATGAGCAGTTCTTC; CDR3 protein: CTVQPNNEQFF
D gene: TRBD1; clone size: .; J gene: TRBJ1-5; V gene: TRBV6-5; CDR3 DNA: TGTGCCAGCAGTCGATCCGGGACAGGAGGATTTAGCATTCAGCCCCAGCATTTT; CDR3 protein: CASSRSGTGGFSIQPQHF
D gene: TRBD2; clone size: few; J gene: TRBJ2-3; V gene: TRBV28; CDR3 DNA: TGTGCCAGCAGTGCGCTCCTACTAGCGGGGAGCACAGATACGCAGTATTTT; CDR3 protein: CASSALLLAGSTDTQYF
D gene: TRBD2; clone size: .; J gene: TRBJ2-3; V gene: TRBV5-5; CDR3 DNA: TGTGCCAGCAGCTTGTCGGCCGGAGAAGCGGGAGCCCGGACAAATACGCAGTATTTT; CDR3 protein: CASSLSAGEAGARTNTQYF
D gene: TRBD2; clone size: few; J gene: TRBJ2-5; V gene: TRBV4-2; CDR3 DNA: TGTGCCAGCAGCCCAGGACTAGCCTTGAGTGGAGAGACCCAGTACTTC; CDR3 protein: CASSPGLALSGETQYF
D gene: .; clone size: .; J gene: TRBJ2-2; V gene: TRBV11-3; CDR3 DNA: TGTGCCAGCAGCTTAGGGGCCTGGCGCGGCAACGCAGGGGAGCTGTTTTTT; CDR3 protein: CASSLGAWRGNAGELFF
D gene: TRBD1; clone size: many; J gene: TRBJ1-1; V gene: TRBV6-1; CDR3 DNA: TGTGCCAGCAGAAGACAGGGGTGGGACACTGAAGCTTTCTTT; CDR3 protein: CASRRQGWDTEAFF
D gene: .; clone size: many; J gene: TRBJ2-1; V gene: TRBV5-5; CDR3 DNA: TGTGCCAGCAGCCCGGACAGCCTGATTAGCTCCTACAATGAGCAGTTCTTC; CDR3 protein: CASSPDSLISSYNEQFF
D gene: .; clone size: .; J gene: TRBJ2-3; V gene: TRBV12-3/TRBV12-4; CDR3 DNA: TGTGTCAGCAGTTTACGGGGTAGAGATACGCAGTATTTT; CDR3 protein: CVSSLRGRDTQYF
D gene: TRBD2; clone size: .; J gene: TRBJ2-5; V gene: TRBV6-5; CDR3 DNA: TGTGCCAGCAGTTCGACGAGGCTAGCGGGAGGAGGAGAGACCCAGTACTTC; CDR3 protein: CASSSTRLAGGGETQYF
D gene: TRBD1; clone size: .; J gene: TRBJ2-5; V gene: TRBV6-5; CDR3 DNA: TGTGCCAGCAGCCGACAGGGGAAAGAGACCCAGTACTTC; CDR3 protein: CASSRQGKETQYF
D gene: TRBD2; clone size: few; J gene: TRBJ2-1; V gene: TRBV4-1; CDR3 DNA: TGCGCCAGCAGCCACCCAGGGACTAGCGTAACCTATCACAACAATGAGCAGTTCTTC; CDR3 protein: CASSHPGTSVTYHNNEQFF
D gene: .; clone size: many; J gene: TRBJ2-7; V gene: TRBV7-8; CDR3 DNA: TGTGCCAGTAGAACGGGGGCGGGTGTAACCTACGAGCAGTACTTC; CDR3 protein: CASRTGAGVTYEQYF
D gene: .; clone size: once; J gene: TRBJ2-2; V gene: TRBV11-2; CDR3 DNA: TGTGCCAGCAGCTTAGGGTCTGGCGTGGAGCTATTTTTT; CDR3 protein: CASSLGSGVELFF
D gene: .; clone size: .; J gene: TRBJ2-5; V gene: TRBV7-9; CDR3 DNA: TGTGCCAGCAGCTTAGGAGGGTTTGGGACCCAGTACTTC; CDR3 protein: CASSLGGFGTQYF
D gene: .; clone size: .; J gene: TRBJ1-5; V gene: TRBV6-6; CDR3 DNA: TGTGTCAGCACTCCGGGGAATAGCAATCAGCCCCAGCATTTT; CDR3 protein: CVSTPGNSNQPQHF
D gene: TRBD1; clone size: few; J gene: TRBJ2-7; V gene: TRBV6-2/TRBV6-3; CDR3 DNA: TGTGCCAGCAGTTACCCCGCGACAGGGTTCTACGAGCAGTACTTC; CDR3 protein: CASSYPATGFYEQYF